This passage covers 25 T cell receptor beta chains from one sample sequenced in a study of OX40 agonist ivuxolimab in advanced cancers. Sequencing was performed with immunoSEQ multiplex PCR; in TCRdb, only in-frame clones are kept and a portion is missing. In the table there are approximately 79,000 clones, about 90% of which are singletons. The input for sequencing was CD4+ or CD8+ T cells sorted from blood, taken in a trial of the OX40 agonist ivuxolimab. The receptors were sampled from an adult with an advanced solid tumor such as melanoma, head and neck, liver or kidney cancer.

The chain uses TRBV27 and TRBJ2-7; TRBD2 matches at 9 bases. This CDR3 has 15 residues. CDR1 MNHEY and CDR2 SMNVEV come from the germline V gene (reference sequence). V dropped 2 bases and J dropped 2; count of bases not matched to a gene: 4. In DNA form, the CDR3 reads TGTGCCAGCAGTTTACGACTAGCGGCGCCCTACGAGCAGTACTTC. This encodes CASSLRLAAPYEQYF.

The rearrangement uses TRBV18 and TRBJ2-7, with D perhaps matching TRBD1 (5 bases). Germline CDR1 reads KGHSH; CDR2 reads LQKENI. V was cut by 3 bases and J by 2 bases, with 17 bases left in between. There are 16 residues in the CDR3. CDR3 DNA sequence: TGTGCCAGCTCACCGGGGATCCCACAGGTGACCTACGAGCAGTACTTC. This sequence encodes CASSPGIPQVTYEQYF. Looking up the rest from reference TRBV18 and TRBJ2-7 gives the full variable domain: NAGVMQNPRHLVRRRGQEARLRCSPMKGHSHVYWYRQLPEEGLKFMVYLQKENIIDESGMPKERFSAEFPKEGPSILRIQQVVRGDSAAYFCASSPGIPQVTYEQYFGPGTRLTVT.

The rearrangement links TRBV5-1 to TRBJ1-1; D is perhaps TRBD1 (5 bases). CDR1 and CDR2 (germline): SGHRS, YFSETQ. The CDR3 totals 12 residues. V was cut by 2 bases and J by 4 bases, with 6 bases left in between. The CDR3: CASSFGGTEAFF. For the CDR3, the DNA is TGCGCCAGCAGCTTCGGGGGCACTGAAGCTTTCTTT.

The V and J genes are TRBV27 and TRBJ2-7, with D possibly matching TRBD2 (5 bases). The CDR3 length is 15 residues. From germline, CDR1 is MNHEY and CDR2 SMNVEV (reference sequence). Trimming removed 8 bases from V and 1 base from J, with 18 bases in between. The CDR3 sequence: CASHLRADLSYEQYF. The CDR3 DNA sequence: TGTGCCAGCCACCTTAGAGCGGACCTTTCCTACGAGCAGTACTTC.

The chain uses TRBV27 and TRBJ2-1, with 8 bases identical to TRBD2. This CDR3 is 17 amino acids long. V lost 7 bases and J lost 16; bases outside the gene matches: 27. The germline V gene encodes CDR1 MNHEY and CDR2 SMNVEV (reference sequence). CDR3 DNA sequence: TGTGCCAGCACCTCCCTCAAGTTTACTACGGGGGGGCTACTTTCCTTCTTC. Encoded protein: CASTSLKFTTGGLLSFF.

The chain uses TRBV4-1 and TRBJ2-3; either TRBD1 or TRBD2 may fit D (6 bases each). Germline-derived CDR1 and CDR2 are MGHRA and YSYEKL. V lost 0 bases and J 3 bases, leaving 16 bases between the germline ends. The CDR3 is 17 residues long. The DNA for the CDR3 is TGCGCCAGCAGCCAAGATATGGGGGGCACTATGACAGATACGCAGTATTTT. This gives the protein CASSQDMGGTMTDTQYF.

The V and J genes are TRBV19 and TRBJ2-7, with TRBD2 identical over 9 bases. The CDR3 sequence is 14 residues long. Trimming cost V 2 bases and J 3 bases; bases outside gene matches: 2. The V gene's germline CDR1 is LNHDA and CDR2 SQIVND (reference sequence). In DNA form, the CDR3 reads TGTGCCAGTAGTATAACTAGCGGGTTCTACGAGCAGTACTTC. This sequence encodes CASSITSGFYEQYF.

This chain links TRBV13 with TRBJ2-1; weak D call: TRBD1 (5 bases). V lost 5 bases and J lost 8, with 10 bases in between. CDR1 is PRHDT and CDR2 is FYEKMQ in the germline V gene (reference sequence). CDR3 length: 12 residues. The CDR3 spells CASSTTVHEQFF. CDR3 sequence (DNA): TGTGCCAGCAGCACGACAGTTCATGAGCAGTTCTTC.

The chain employs TRBV27 and TRBJ1-4, with D perhaps TRBD1 (6 bases). This CDR3 contains 17 residues. Trimming removed 2 bases from V and 3 bases from J, with 16 bases in between. Per the germline V gene, CDR1 is MNHEY and CDR2 is SMNVEV (reference sequence). CDR3 region: CASSLRRGPPSNEKLFF. CDR3 bases: TGTGCCAGCAGTTTAAGGCGGGGGCCCCCTTCTAATGAAAAACTGTTTTTT. Looking up the rest from reference TRBV27 and TRBJ1-4 gives the full variable domain: EAQVTQNPRYLITVTGKKLTVTCSQNMNHEYMSWYRQDPGLGLRQIYYSMNVEVTDKGDVPEGYKVSRKEKRNFPLILESPSPNQTSLYFCASSLRRGPPSNEKLFFGSGTQLSVL.

This clone was detected only once. The same CDR3 also results from other DNA sequences found in this sample. The CDR3 reads CASSWEGGETQYF. The CDR3 coding sequence is TGTGCCAGCAGCTGGGAGGGAGGGGAGACCCAGTACTTC. The chain couples TRBV7-6 to TRBJ2-5, with TRBD2 matching 7 bases. Germline V gives CDR1 SGHVS, CDR2 FNYEAQ. The CDR3 extends over 13 amino acids. The J segment lost 5 bases and the V segment lost 4 bases, leaving 4 bases of the junction unmatched. The full variable domain, rest sourced from reference TRBV7-6 and TRBJ2-5, is GAGVSQSPRYKVTKRGQDVALRCDPISGHVSLYWYRQALGQGPEFLTYFNYEAQQDKSGLPNDRFSAERPEGSISTLTIQRTEQRDSAMYRCASSWEGGETQYFGPGTRLLVL.

The V call is TRBV6-1, the J call TRBJ2-7, with unresolved D. Germline V gene sequence: CDR1 MNHNS, CDR2 SASEGT. The CDR3 is 15 amino acids. V was pared by 1 base and J by 0 bases, with 10 bases between. This chain's CDR3 is CASSEGAGSSYEQYF. The CDR3 coding sequence is TGTGCCAGCAGTGAAGGCGCAGGAAGCTCCTACGAGCAGTACTTC.

The V call is TRBV7-9, the J call TRBJ2-1, with 14 bases lining up with TRBD2. V lost 5 bases to trimming and J lost 8 bases; unmatched junction nucleotides: 8. In germline, CDR1 is SEHNR, CDR2 FQNEAQ (reference sequence). The length of the CDR3 is 16 residues. For the CDR3, the DNA is TGTGCCAGCAGCGAGTCGACTAGCGGGGGGGCTTATGAGCAGTTCTTC. Its translation: CASSESTSGGAYEQFF.

The chain carries TRBV6-6 and TRBJ2-3; tentatively, D is TRBD2 (5 bases). Trimming removed 5 bases at V and 6 bases at J, with 12 bases between. This CDR3 comprises 13 residues. Germline assignment: CDR1 MNHNY and CDR2 SVGAGI (reference sequence). The CDR3 region has the DNA TGTGCCAGCAGTGGCGGGCTACCTGATACGCAGTATTTT. Translation gives CASSGGLPDTQYF.

This chain uses TRBV7-2 with TRBJ2-1; no firm D call. The CDR3 has 13 residues. V was shortened by 0 bases and J by 4 bases, with 4 bases between the two germline ends. Germline lookup yields CDR1 SGHTA and CDR2 FQGNSA. In nucleotides, the CDR3 is TGTGCCAGCAGCTTAGCAGCTTACAATGAGCAGTTCTTC. This encodes CASSLAAYNEQFF.

The chain carries TRBV11-2 and TRBJ1-2; D remains unclear. Germline V lookup: CDR1 SGHAT, CDR2 FQNNGV. This CDR3 comprises 14 residues. V was clipped by 4 bases and J by 6 bases, with 15 bases between them. CDR3 protein: CASSSDKLIHGYTF. The CDR3 region has the DNA TGTGCCAGCAGCTCCGACAAGTTGATACATGGCTACACCTTC. The entire variable domain, with the rest obtained from reference TRBV11-2 and TRBJ1-2, is as follows: EAGVAQSPRYKIIEKRQSVAFWCNPISGHATLYWYQQILGQGPKLLIQFQNNGVVDDSQLPKDRFSAERLKGVDSTLKIQPAKLEDSAVYLCASSSDKLIHGYTFGSGTRLTVV.

The chain combines TRBV9 with TRBJ1-1; D call uncertain. This CDR3 is built from 14 residues. CDR1 is SGDLS and CDR2 is YYNGEE in the germline V gene. V lost 4 bases to trimming and J lost 1 base, with 11 bases between them. The CDR3 region is CASSTHPGNTEAFF. CDR3 DNA: TGTGCCAGCAGCACCCACCCGGGGAACACTGAAGCTTTCTTT.

This clone was detected only once. The chain couples TRBV6-6 to TRBJ1-1; D perhaps matches TRBD1 (6 bases). Trimming removed 0 bases at V and 4 bases at J, with 12 bases between. CDR1 is MNHNY, CDR2 SVGAGI, per germline (reference sequence). The CDR3 is 15 residues long. CDR3 sequence reads: CASSYSGRGSTEAFF. Written as DNA, the CDR3 is TGTGCCAGCAGTTACTCAGGCAGGGGAAGCACTGAAGCTTTCTTT.

This clone was seen only a few times. The V gene is TRBV6-5, the J gene TRBJ1-6, with 10 bases identical to TRBD1. The CDR3 has 15 amino acids. The V gene end was trimmed by 8 bases and the J gene end by 13 bases; junction bases not matched to a gene: 14. CDR1 is MNHEY, CDR2 SVGAGI, per germline. CDR3 coding DNA: TGTGCCAGCGGCCTGGGGCTGGACAGGGGGTCCCCCCTCCACTTT. Protein sequence: CASGLGLDRGSPLHF.

This chain links TRBV7-9 with TRBJ2-3; 8 bases are a match to TRBD2. The ends lost 5 bases at V and 4 bases at J; junction bases unmatched: 8. The germline CDR1 and CDR2 sequences are SEHNR and FQNEAQ (reference sequence). The CDR3 is 15 amino acids. CDR3 amino acids: CASSPAVGRADTQYF. The CDR3 DNA is TGTGCCAGCAGCCCAGCCGTCGGGAGGGCAGATACGCAGTATTTT.

The chain has TRBV4-1 and TRBJ2-3; a possible D gene is TRBD1 (6 bases). Trimming shortened V by 5 bases and J by 2 bases, and 17 bases separated the two germline ends. In germline, CDR1 is MGHRA, CDR2 YSYEKL. The CDR3 has 16 amino acids. CDR3 amino acids: CASSLIGQTPTDTQYF. CDR3 bases: TGCGCCAGCAGCTTGATCGGACAGACCCCCACAGATACGCAGTATTTT.

The chain joins TRBV29-1 to TRBJ2-1; 11 bases match TRBD1. CDR3 length: 14 residues. CDR1 and CDR2 from the germline V gene are SQVTM and ANQGSEA. With V trimmed by 7 bases and J by 7 bases, 9 bases remained unmatched. CDR3 sequence reads: CSGRDRGFTNEQFF. As DNA, the CDR3 is TGCAGCGGCCGGGACAGGGGGTTTACAAATGAGCAGTTCTTC.

The chain recombines TRBV5-1 with TRBJ1-1, with D possibly matching TRBD1 (6 bases). Germline CDR1 is SGHRS and CDR2 is YFSETQ. CDR3 length: 14 amino acids. Trimming took off 2 bases at V and 3 bases at J, with 11 bases between the two ends. The CDR3 sequence is CASSLQGWDTEAFF. CDR3 DNA sequence: TGCGCCAGCAGCTTACAGGGATGGGACACTGAAGCTTTCTTT. Variable domain in full (rest from reference TRBV5-1 and TRBJ1-1): KAGVTQTPRYLIKTRGQQVTLSCSPISGHRSVSWYQQTPGQGLQFLFEYFSETQRNKGNFPGRFSGRQFSNSRSEMNVSTLELGDSALYLCASSLQGWDTEAFFGQGTRLTVV.

The DNA for the CDR3 is TGTGCCAGCAGCTTAGCTCCGGGACAGAGTTACAATGAGCAGTTCTTC. It codes for CASSLAPGQSYNEQFF. This rearrangement joins TRBV7-9 to TRBJ2-1, with 7 bases that match TRBD1. J lost 4 bases, V lost 0 bases, and 6 bases had no gene match. This CDR3 is built from 16 residues. Germline CDR1 and CDR2: SEHNR and FQNEAQ (reference sequence).

The chain recombines TRBV18 with TRBJ2-3; D perhaps matches TRBD2 (5 bases). The germline V gene has CDR1 KGHSH and CDR2 LQKENI. V was pared by 6 bases and J by 3 bases, with 19 bases between. The CDR3 length is 16 residues. The CDR3 DNA sequence: TGTGCCAGCTCTCCCCGGGATCGGGGTTTGACAGATACGCAGTATTTT. It codes for CASSPRDRGLTDTQYF.

V and J are TRBV19 and TRBJ1-2, with a possible D match to TRBD1 (5 bases). V gave up 5 bases and J gave up 2 bases, with 9 bases separating them. Germline V gene data show CDR1 as LNHDA and CDR2 as SQIVND (reference sequence). The CDR3 sequence is 13 residues long. The CDR3 sequence is CASSSGLNYGYTF. The DNA for the CDR3 is TGTGCCAGTAGTTCGGGACTAAACTATGGCTACACCTTC.